This TCR beta chain was obtained from a study of vaccination and CD4 T cells after COVID-19. Study information: Six males and four females, two Hispanic, made up the convalescents. The peptides that stimulated the cells were overlapping spike peptides from SARS-CoV-2, HCoV-NL63, HCoV-OC43 and HCoV-229E.

Cultured CD4+ T cells had their DNA profiled by the Oncomine TCR Beta short-read assay. TCRdb recomputed calls from the PCR reads with MiXCR, one row per CDR3 protein. The sample comprises under 8,000 distinct CDR3 sequences, approximately 52% of which are singletons, and approximately 24% rests with the top ten. The CDR3 sequence is 17 residues long. V gave up 6 bases and J gave up 4 bases; unmatched junction bases: 13. Germline CDR1 and CDR2: DFQATT and SNEGSKA (reference sequence). This clonotype was picked up a small number of times. Its matching antigen is unknown. Treatment meaning: approximately 9-day PBMC culture with coronavirus spike peptide pools or control peptides (ViraFEST assay). Harvesting of the unexposed donor's CD4+ T cells predated the COVID-19 pandemic (2011-2018).

The receptor was isolated from a human donor in good health. Sequenced material: CD4+ T cells from blood, cultured in vitro. The V gene is TRBV20-1, the J gene TRBJ2-5; 14 nucleotides match TRBD2. CDR3 DNA: TGCAGTGCGGCCGGGACTAGCGGGAGCTCGCCAGGAGAGACCCAGTACTTC. This sequence encodes CSAAGTSGSSPGETQYF.